One sample yielded the 8 T cell receptor beta chains listed below, sequenced in a study of blood T cell repertoires in COVID-19. The assay was immunoSEQ multiplex PCR, and TCRdb's table has in-frame clones only and misses some. The sample has about 69,000 clones, around 87% seen once; the top ten hold 15% to 20%. Material: peripheral blood. All receptors derive from a man aged 35-49 years with COVID-19, enrolled during active disease.

In its sample, this clone was seen once. The CDR3 sequence is CASSPLGGGTSETQYF. As DNA, the CDR3 is TGTGCCAGCAGCCCGCTGGGCGGGGGGACGTCGGAGACCCAGTACTTC. J is TRBJ2-5 and V is TRBV11-2; 8 bases agree with TRBD2. The CDR3 consists of 16 residues. CDR1 SGHAT and CDR2 FQNNGV come from the germline V gene. The J segment lost 5 bases and the V segment lost 5 bases, leaving 13 bases of the junction unmatched. The full variable domain, in which reference TRBV11-2 and TRBJ2-5 provide the parts outside the CDR3, is EAGVAQSPRYKIIEKRQSVAFWCNPISGHATLYWYQQILGQGPKLLIQFQNNGVVDDSQLPKDRFSAERLKGVDSTLKIQPAKLEDSAVYLCASSPLGGGTSETQYFGPGTRLLVL.

The chain uses TRBV11-3 and TRBJ1-1, with D maybe TRBD1 (6 bases). The CDR3 is 13 residues long. The ends were cut back, 3 bases at V and 7 bases at J, with 12 bases in the middle. CDR1 and CDR2 from the germline V gene are SGHNT and YENEEA. The CDR3: CASSFDRRGEAFF. The CDR3 DNA reads TGTGCCAGCAGCTTCGACCGCAGGGGTGAAGCTTTCTTT.

V and J are TRBV5-1 and TRBJ1-2; possibly TRBD1 for D (5 bases). The CDR3 length is 15 residues. The germline CDR1 and CDR2 sequences are SGHRS and YFSETQ. V shed 3 bases and J shed 5 bases, with 17 bases lying between them. CDR3 in amino acids: CASSSSTEGLYGYTF. The CDR3 DNA sequence: TGCGCCAGCAGCTCTTCGACAGAAGGGCTTTATGGCTACACCTTC. The whole variable domain, remainder taken from reference TRBV5-1 and TRBJ1-2, is KAGVTQTPRYLIKTRGQQVTLSCSPISGHRSVSWYQQTPGQGLQFLFEYFSETQRNKGNFPGRFSGRQFSNSRSEMNVSTLELGDSALYLCASSSSTEGLYGYTFGSGTRLTVV.

V is TRBV11-2 and J is TRBJ2-4; D might be TRBD2 (5 bases). V lost 4 bases and J 9 bases, leaving 16 bases between the germline ends. This CDR3 contains 14 residues. Germline assignment: CDR1 SGHAT and CDR2 FQNNGV. CDR3 nucleotides: TGTGCCAGCAGCTCAAATATCGGTCGGGGCATTCAGTACTTC. Amino acid sequence: CASSSNIGRGIQYF.

This chain uses TRBV5-1 with TRBJ1-2; 9 positions agree with TRBD1. The germline gives CDR1 SGHRS, CDR2 YFSETQ. The CDR3 spans 15 residues. The junction had 8 bases not matched to a gene; V was cut back by 4 bases and J by 4 bases. CDR3 protein: CASSASRDRVYGYTF. The CDR3 region has the DNA TGCGCCAGCAGCGCCAGCCGGGACAGGGTCTATGGCTACACCTTC.

The chain links TRBV9 to TRBJ2-3, with 8 bases matching TRBD2. The CDR3 sequence is 18 residues long. V lost 4 bases, J lost 2 bases, and 15 bases stayed unmatched. Germline CDR1 reads SGDLS; CDR2 reads YYNGEE. Written as DNA, the CDR3 is TGTGCCAGCAGCCCACCGGGTCAGCGGGGGCCCGACACAGATACGCAGTATTTT. Translated, it gives CASSPPGQRGPDTDTQYF.

V usage is TRBV9 and J usage is TRBJ2-7, with TRBD1 as a possible D gene (5 bases). Looked up from germline, CDR1 is SGDLS and CDR2 is YYNGEE. CDR3 length: 18 amino acids. V was pared by 0 bases and J by 0 bases, with 19 bases between. The chain's CDR3 is CASSVEGDRSTSSYEQYF. The CDR3 region has the DNA TGTGCCAGCAGCGTAGAAGGGGATCGCTCCACGTCCTCCTACGAGCAGTACTTC. The entire variable domain, with the rest obtained from reference TRBV9 and TRBJ2-7, is as follows: DSGVTQTPKHLITATGQRVTLRCSPRSGDLSVYWYQQSLDQGLQFLIQYYNGEERAKGNILERFSAQQFPDLHSELNLSSLELGDSALYFCASSVEGDRSTSSYEQYFGPGTRLTVT.

The chain employs TRBV3-1 (or the pseudogene TRBV3-2) and TRBJ1-6; 9 bases map to TRBD1. V was pared by 9 bases and J by 5 bases, with 5 bases of the junction left unmatched. CDR1 is LGHDT, CDR2 YNNKEL, per germline (reference sequence). CDR3 size: 14 residues. CDR3 in amino acids: CASGTGPNNSPLHF. The CDR3 DNA follows: TGTGCCAGTGGGACAGGGCCGAATAATTCACCCCTCCACTTT.